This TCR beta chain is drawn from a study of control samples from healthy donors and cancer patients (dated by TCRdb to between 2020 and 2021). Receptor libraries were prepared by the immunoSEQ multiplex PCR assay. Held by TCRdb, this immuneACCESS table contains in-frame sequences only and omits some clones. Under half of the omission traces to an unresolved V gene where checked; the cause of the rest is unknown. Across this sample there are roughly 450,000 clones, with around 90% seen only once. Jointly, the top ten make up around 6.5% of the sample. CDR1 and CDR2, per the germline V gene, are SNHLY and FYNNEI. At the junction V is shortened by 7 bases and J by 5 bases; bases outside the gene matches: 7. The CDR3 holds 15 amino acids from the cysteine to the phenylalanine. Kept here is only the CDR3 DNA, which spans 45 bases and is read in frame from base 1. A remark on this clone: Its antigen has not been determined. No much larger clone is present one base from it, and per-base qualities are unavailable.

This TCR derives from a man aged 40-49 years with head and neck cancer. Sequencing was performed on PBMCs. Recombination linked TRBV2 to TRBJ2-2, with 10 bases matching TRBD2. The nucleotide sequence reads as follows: TGTGCCAGCATTCCCACTAGCGGGGTTACCGGGGAGCTGTTTTTT. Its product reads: CASIPTSGVTGELFF.